A selection of T cell receptor beta chains follows, all from one sample in a study of read filtering for tumor transcriptome and immune sequencing. TCRdb re-derived calls from the reads in MiXCR, one entry per CDR3 protein. The repertoire holds about 40,000 distinct CDR3 sequences, 12% seen once, with approximately 34% in the top ten. The sequenced material came from a population of CD138-negative cells sorted from bone marrow. These receptors were taken from a donor aged 40 or older with multiple myeloma. The CDR3 runs from the conserved cysteine through the conserved F or W. The order of the fields is D gene, V gene, clone size, J gene, CDR3 protein, CDR3 DNA. The D gene is left open where the match is weak. The size field is filled for only some rows; it gives once, few, many or a size class.

d_gene: TRBD1; v_gene: TRBV18; abundance: few; j_gene: TRBJ2-5; CDR3aa: CASSRQGARETQYF; CDR3nt: TGTGCCAGCTCAAGGCAGGGGGCGCGAGAGACCCAGTACTTC
d_gene: -; v_gene: TRBV7-9; abundance: many; j_gene: TRBJ2-7; CDR3aa: CASSPSREQHF; CDR3nt: TGTGCCAGCAGCCCCTCCCGCGAGCAGCACTTC
d_gene: -; v_gene: TRBV28; abundance: medium-sized; j_gene: TRBJ1-6; CDR3aa: CASRLVPGASPLHF; CDR3nt: TGTGCCAGCAGACTCGTCCCGGGAGCTTCACCCCTCCACTTT
d_gene: -; v_gene: TRBV5-1; abundance: many; j_gene: TRBJ1-1; CDR3aa: CASSLEGEGEAFF; CDR3nt: TGCGCCAGCAGCTTGGAGGGGGAAGGTGAAGCTTTCTTT
d_gene: -; v_gene: TRBV29-1; abundance: many; j_gene: TRBJ2-6; CDR3aa: CSVEEGRLDSGANVLTF; CDR3nt: TGCAGCGTTGAAGAAGGGAGGTTGGATTCTGGGGCCAACGTCCTGACTTTC
d_gene: -; v_gene: TRBV6-1; abundance: -; j_gene: TRBJ1-6; CDR3aa: CASSGRHLHF; CDR3nt: TGTGCCAGCAGTGGAAGGCATCTCCACTTT
d_gene: -; v_gene: TRBV28; abundance: many; j_gene: TRBJ2-1; CDR3aa: CASSSWDSRVGNEQFF; CDR3nt: TGTGCCAGCAGTTCTTGGGACTCCCGAGTGGGCAATGAGCAGTTCTTC
d_gene: -; v_gene: TRBV27; abundance: many; j_gene: TRBJ2-7; CDR3aa: CASKKTGSENYEQYF; CDR3nt: TGTGCCAGCAAGAAAACAGGGTCGGAGAACTACGAGCAGTACTTC
d_gene: -; v_gene: TRBV30; abundance: many; j_gene: TRBJ1-4; CDR3aa: CAWSANSEKLFF; CDR3nt: TGTGCCTGGAGTGCAAACAGTGAAAAACTGTTTTTT
d_gene: TRBD1; v_gene: TRBV10-3; abundance: many; j_gene: TRBJ2-3; CDR3aa: CAIREGQGDTQYF; CDR3nt: TGTGCCATCAGAGAGGGACAGGGGGATACGCAGTATTTT
d_gene: -; v_gene: TRBV20-1; abundance: many; j_gene: TRBJ2-7; CDR3aa: CSAGRTETYEQYF; CDR3nt: TGCAGTGCGGGGAGGACAGAGACCTACGAGCAGTACTTC
d_gene: -; v_gene: TRBV6-6; abundance: many; j_gene: TRBJ1-1; CDR3aa: CASSPPGNRDTEAFF; CDR3nt: TGTGCCAGCAGCCCACCGGGGAACAGGGACACTGAAGCTTTCTTT
d_gene: TRBD2; v_gene: TRBV4-2; abundance: many; j_gene: TRBJ2-1; CDR3aa: CASSQLTSGGYNEQFF; CDR3nt: TGTGCCAGCAGCCAACTAACTAGCGGGGGTTACAATGAGCAGTTCTTC
d_gene: -; v_gene: TRBV7-9; abundance: many; j_gene: TRBJ2-1; CDR3aa: CASSFTDNEQFF; CDR3nt: TGTGCCAGCAGCTTCACAGACAATGAGCAGTTCTTC
d_gene: -; v_gene: TRBV20-1; abundance: many; j_gene: TRBJ2-3; CDR3aa: CSASGNTDTQYF; CDR3nt: TGCAGTGCTAGCGGCAACACAGATACGCAGTATTTT
d_gene: -; v_gene: TRBV27; abundance: many; j_gene: TRBJ2-3; CDR3aa: CASREDPADTQYF; CDR3nt: TGTGCCAGCAGGGAAGATCCTGCAGATACGCAGTATTTT
d_gene: TRBD1; v_gene: TRBV6-1; abundance: many; j_gene: TRBJ1-1; CDR3aa: CASRGQGDTEAFF; CDR3nt: TGTGCCAGCAGGGGACAGGGGGACACTGAAGCTTTCTTT
d_gene: -; v_gene: TRBV5-1; abundance: many; j_gene: TRBJ2-3; CDR3aa: CASSLTTGYTDTQYF; CDR3nt: TGCGCCAGCAGCTTGACCACAGGATACACAGATACGCAGTATTTT
d_gene: -; v_gene: TRBV7-7; abundance: many; j_gene: TRBJ2-5; CDR3aa: CASSPGDQETQYF; CDR3nt: TGTGCTAGCAGCCCAGGGGACCAAGAGACCCAGTACTTC
d_gene: -; v_gene: TRBV4-2; abundance: many; j_gene: TRBJ1-4; CDR3aa: CASSPEAGGGNEKLFF; CDR3nt: TGTGCCAGCAGCCCAGAGGCGGGGGGCGGTAATGAAAAACTGTTTTTT
d_gene: -; v_gene: TRBV30; abundance: -; j_gene: TRBJ2-1; CDR3aa: CALSTREVNEQFF; CDR3nt: TGTGCCCTGAGTACCAGGGAGGTCAATGAGCAGTTCTTC
d_gene: TRBD1; v_gene: TRBV4-2; abundance: many; j_gene: TRBJ2-2; CDR3aa: CASSQRQGNTGELFF; CDR3nt: TGTGCCAGCAGCCAACGACAGGGGAACACCGGGGAGCTGTTTTTT
d_gene: -; v_gene: TRBV29-1; abundance: many; j_gene: TRBJ1-5; CDR3aa: CSVAGQSKGPQHF; CDR3nt: TGCAGCGTCGCAGGACAGAGCAAGGGGCCCCAGCATTTT
d_gene: -; v_gene: TRBV20-1; abundance: many; j_gene: TRBJ1-2; CDR3aa: CSAMAGVDYGYTF; CDR3nt: TGCAGTGCCATGGCGGGGGTGGACTATGGCTACACCTTC
d_gene: -; v_gene: TRBV18; abundance: many; j_gene: TRBJ2-3; CDR3aa: CASTAADTQYF; CDR3nt: TGTGCCAGCACTGCAGCAGATACGCAGTATTTT
d_gene: -; v_gene: TRBV29-1; abundance: -; j_gene: TRBJ2-4; CDR3aa: CSVAGSLKNIQYF; CDR3nt: TGCAGCGTTGCAGGGTCACTGAAAAACATTCAGTACTTC
d_gene: -; v_gene: TRBV2; abundance: many; j_gene: TRBJ1-1; CDR3aa: CASKLPGQSGDPNTEAFF; CDR3nt: TGTGCCAGCAAGCTTCCGGGGCAGTCAGGGGACCCGAACACTGAAGCTTTCTTT
d_gene: -; v_gene: TRBV7-3; abundance: many; j_gene: TRBJ1-1; CDR3aa: CASSASRDTEAFF; CDR3nt: TGTGCCAGCAGCGCATCGAGGGACACTGAAGCTTTCTTT
d_gene: -; v_gene: TRBV29-1; abundance: many; j_gene: TRBJ2-5; CDR3aa: CSVDGGSEETQYF; CDR3nt: TGCAGCGTCGATGGGGGGTCAGAGGAGACCCAGTACTTC
d_gene: -; v_gene: TRBV20-1; abundance: -; j_gene: TRBJ2-1; CDR3aa: CGWAGFWGRARGRNERSF; CDR3nt: TGCGGGTGGGCCGGTTTCTGGGGGCGTGCACGGGGGAGAAATGAGCGGTCCTTC
d_gene: -; v_gene: TRBV7-8; abundance: many; j_gene: TRBJ2-2; CDR3aa: CASSLGTPDRLGLFF; CDR3nt: TGTGCCAGCAGCTTGGGGACTCCCGACCGGTTGGGGCTGTTTTTT
d_gene: TRBD1; v_gene: TRBV12-3/TRBV12-4; abundance: many; j_gene: TRBJ2-1; CDR3aa: CASSRGTGGLGNEQFF; CDR3nt: TGTGCCAGCAGCCGTGGGACAGGGGGCCTTGGGAATGAGCAGTTCTTC
d_gene: TRBD2; v_gene: TRBV7-2; abundance: many; j_gene: TRBJ2-3; CDR3aa: CASSPSSGGYTDTQYF; CDR3nt: TGTGCCAGCAGTCCGTCTAGCGGGGGGTACACAGATACGCAGTATTTT
d_gene: TRBD2; v_gene: TRBV28; abundance: many; j_gene: TRBJ2-1; CDR3aa: CASSGAGGVSYNEQFF; CDR3nt: TGTGCCAGCAGTGGTGCCGGGGGGGTTTCCTACAATGAGCAGTTCTTC
d_gene: -; v_gene: TRBV20-1; abundance: many; j_gene: TRBJ1-6; CDR3aa: CSASRGPGVSPLHF; CDR3nt: TGCAGTGCTTCACGGGGGCCAGGGGTTTCACCCCTCCACTTT
d_gene: -; v_gene: TRBV11-2; abundance: many; j_gene: TRBJ2-7; CDR3aa: CASSLIVGFEQYF; CDR3nt: TGTGCCAGCAGCTTAATAGTTGGGTTCGAGCAGTACTTC
d_gene: TRBD1; v_gene: TRBV11-3; abundance: many; j_gene: TRBJ2-2; CDR3aa: CASSSNRGRGGELFF; CDR3nt: TGTGCCAGCAGCTCGAACAGGGGGCGAGGCGGGGAGCTGTTTTTT
d_gene: -; v_gene: TRBV29-1; abundance: many; j_gene: TRBJ2-5; CDR3aa: CSVETPSTRLEETQYF; CDR3nt: TGCAGCGTTGAAACTCCATCCACCCGGTTGGAAGAGACCCAGTACTTC
d_gene: TRBD1; v_gene: TRBV4-1; abundance: many; j_gene: TRBJ1-4; CDR3aa: CASSQGQGSRANEKLFF; CDR3nt: TGCGCCAGCAGCCAAGGACAGGGAAGTCGAGCTAATGAAAAACTGTTTTTT
d_gene: -; v_gene: TRBV11-2; abundance: few; j_gene: TRBJ1-2; CDR3aa: CASSPGTDYGYTF; CDR3nt: TGTGCCAGCAGCCCTGGGACGGACTATGGCTACACCTTC
d_gene: -; v_gene: TRBV11-2; abundance: -; j_gene: TRBJ1-1; CDR3aa: CASSLELGEAFF; CDR3nt: TGTGCCAGCAGCTTAGAGTTGGGGGAAGCTTTCTTT
d_gene: TRBD2; v_gene: TRBV20-1; abundance: many; j_gene: TRBJ2-7; CDR3aa: CSATIAGRSSYEQYF; CDR3nt: TGCAGTGCTACCATAGCGGGGCGGAGCTCCTACGAGCAGTACTTC
d_gene: -; v_gene: TRBV6-2/TRBV6-3; abundance: many; j_gene: TRBJ1-5; CDR3aa: CASNPDRNNQPQHF; CDR3nt: TGTGCCAGCAACCCCGACAGAAACAATCAGCCCCAGCATTTT
d_gene: -; v_gene: TRBV29-1; abundance: many; j_gene: TRBJ1-5; CDR3aa: CSVVVGVGQPQHF; CDR3nt: TGCAGCGTTGTGGTTGGGGTAGGTCAGCCCCAGCATTTT
d_gene: -; v_gene: TRBV4-2; abundance: many; j_gene: TRBJ1-1; CDR3aa: CASSQDHSQARGAFF; CDR3nt: TGTGCCAGCAGCCAAGATCACTCACAGGCCCGGGGGGCTTTCTTT